The source of this T cell receptor beta chain is a study of metastatic and nonmetastatic thyroid tumors. Turning to the study itself: Peripheral blood and tumor or nodule samples from malignant and benign thyroid patients were compared.

Overall study results and limits: Significantly higher TCR beta diversity was reportedly seen in malignant thyroid tumors than benign nodules, in blood and tumor.

V dropped 3 bases and J dropped 7 bases, with 30 bases sitting between them. This CDR3 spans 20 amino acids. Germline V CDR1 and CDR2: SEHNR, FQNEAQ (reference sequence). Using MiXCR, TCRdb re-called clones from the PCR reads. The sample records 30,000 to 45,000 clones, 26% being singletons. Thyroid surgery had not been preceded by any treatment in any patient. There are many counts of this clone. Antigen: not known. The sequencing sample was made of blood. The sequence was collected from a female donor with papillary thyroid cancer or a benign thyroid nodule (not recorded which). Some clones in this sample may be carry-over from other donors' samples. The chain employs TRBV7-9 and TRBJ2-2; TRBD2 is a possible D gene (6 bases). CDR3 residues: CASSFPPGGAGAHRIGELFF. The CDR3 DNA sequence: TGTGCCAGCAGCTTCCCTCCCGGAGGGGCGGGCGCCCACCGGATCGGGGAGCTGTTTTTT.